The 32 T cell receptor beta chains reported below all come from one sample, sequenced in a study of CD8+ T cells in alopecia areata. It was cDNA, reverse transcribed from extracted RNA, that served as the sequencing template. Generated by immunoSEQ multiplex PCR, the TCRdb table keeps only in-frame clones and is missing some. Of approximately 110,000 clones listed, roughly three fifths are singletons. Treatment of the sample: oral pan-JAK inhibitor, 5-10 mg twice daily. This specimen was CD8+ T cells sorted from blood, taken at week 24, from a patient treated with tofacitinib. These receptors all stem from a human donor with alopecia areata.

The CDR3 DNA follows: TGTGCCAGCTGCACCGGGACTAGCGGAACGGCAGCGAACACCGGGGAGCTGTTTTTT. Translation gives CASCTGTSGTAANTGELFF. The rearrangement links TRBV7-9 to TRBJ2-2; 11 bases fit TRBD2. The CDR3 sequence is 19 residues long. With 8 bases clipped from V and 0 bases from J, the junction kept 14 bases outside the gene matches. Germline V gene sequence: CDR1 SEHNR, CDR2 FQNEAQ (reference sequence).

The chain recombines TRBV30 with TRBJ2-4; perhaps TRBD2 as D (5 bases). This CDR3 has 14 amino acids. The V and J ends lost 4 bases and 11 bases respectively, with 21 bases between them. CDR1 is GTSNPN, CDR2 SVGIG, per germline (reference sequence). The CDR3 reads CAWNPDLKAPFQYF. In DNA form, the CDR3 reads TGTGCCTGGAACCCGGACTTAAAGGCTCCCTTTCAGTACTTC. The full variable domain, its missing parts supplied by reference TRBV30 and TRBJ2-4, is SQTIHQWPATLVQPVGSPLSLECTVEGTSNPNLYWYRQAAGRGLQLLFYSVGIGQISSEVPQNLSASRPQDRQFILSSKKLLLSDSGFYLCAWNPDLKAPFQYFGAGTRLSVL.

This chain uses TRBV7-2 with TRBJ2-3, with 10 nucleotides matching TRBD1. The CDR3 contains 16 residues. Germline V lookup: CDR1 SGHTA, CDR2 FQGNSA. V was pared by 3 bases and J by 1 base, with 4 bases of the junction left unmatched. The CDR3 bases are TGTGCCAGCAGCTTCTACGGGACAGGGGGCACAGATACGCAGTATTTT. As protein: CASSFYGTGGTDTQYF.

The chain combines TRBV19 with TRBJ1-2; perhaps TRBD1 as D (5 bases). The germline CDR1 and CDR2 sequences are LNHDA and SQIVND (reference sequence). V was cut by 7 bases and J by 5 bases, with 14 bases left in between. The CDR3 contains 13 residues. The CDR3 DNA reads as TGTGCCAGTACGGACACGGCTGTGTATGGCTACACCTTC. Its translation: CASTDTAVYGYTF.

The CDR3: CASSDGQNEKLFF. Written as DNA, the CDR3 is TGTGCCAGCAGCGACGGACAGAATGAAAAACTGTTTTTT. The chain employs TRBV5-6 and TRBJ1-4; D possibly corresponds to TRBD1 (6 bases). CDR3 length: 13 amino acids. V lost 4 bases, J lost 5 bases, and 9 bases lay in between. CDR1 and CDR2 (germline): SGHDT, YYEEEE.

This clone has only a few counts. The gene calls are TRBV6-5 and TRBJ2-1; D might be TRBD1 (5 bases). This CDR3 is 13 amino acids long. CDR1 MNHEY and CDR2 SVGAGI come from the germline V gene. Between the trimmed V and J ends, which lost 7 bases and 7 bases, there was a span of 14 bases. DNA of the CDR3: TGTGCCAGCACCGGATCGGACATTAATGAGCAGTTCTTC. It yields the protein CASTGSDINEQFF.

The chain joins TRBV29-1 to TRBJ1-2, with D tentatively TRBD1 (6 bases). The germline V gene has CDR1 SQVTM and CDR2 ANQGSEA. V was cut by 6 bases and J by 0 bases, with 11 bases left in between. The CDR3 runs to 13 residues. CDR3 DNA: TGCAGCGTATTCCGGGACACTAACTATGGCTACACCTTC. Protein product: CSVFRDTNYGYTF.

This clone came up a few times. The chain employs TRBV30 and TRBJ2-2; D uncertain. This CDR3 spans 14 amino acids. Between the trimmed V and J ends, which lost 4 bases and 0 bases, there was a span of 9 bases. The V gene's germline CDR1 is GTSNPN and CDR2 SVGIG (reference sequence). CDR3 residues: CAWKGPANTGELFF. CDR3 nucleotide sequence: TGTGCCTGGAAGGGCCCCGCGAACACCGGGGAGCTGTTTTTT.

This clone was counted a few times. The rearrangement links TRBV4-1 to TRBJ2-4; TRBD2 might be the D (6 bases). CDR1 is MGHRA and CDR2 is YSYEKL in the germline V gene. Trimming cost V 3 bases and J 7 bases, with 19 bases left between them. The length of the CDR3 is 16 residues. The CDR3 loop is CASSHVTRGFSNIQYF. CDR3 coding DNA: TGCGCCAGCAGCCACGTCACGCGGGGTTTTTCCAACATTCAGTACTTC.

This clone is judged medium-sized. The genes are TRBV5-1 and TRBJ2-7, with TRBD1 identical over 10 bases. Germline CDR1 is SGHRS and CDR2 is YFSETQ. V was clipped by 4 bases and J by 6 bases; unmatched bases: 4. There are 13 residues in the CDR3. Here the CDR3 reads CASSAGQGGEQYF. In DNA, the CDR3 is TGCGCCAGCAGCGCAGGACAGGGGGGCGAGCAGTACTTC. Filled out from reference TRBV5-1 and TRBJ2-7, the complete variable domain reads KAGVTQTPRYLIKTRGQQVTLSCSPISGHRSVSWYQQTPGQGLQFLFEYFSETQRNKGNFPGRFSGRQFSNSRSEMNVSTLELGDSALYLCASSAGQGGEQYFGPGTRLTVT.

The V gene is TRBV29-1, the J gene TRBJ2-4; D unclear. Germline V gene lookup returns CDR1 SQVTM and CDR2 ANQGSEA. Trimming cost V 6 bases and J 3 bases, with 6 bases left between them. The CDR3 length is 11 residues. The CDR3 DNA is TGCAGCGTCCTACACAAAAACATTCAGTACTTC. Its translation is CSVLHKNIQYF.

This clone appeared a single time. The chain is built from TRBV5-6 and TRBJ2-7; D gene uncertain. Between the trimmed V and J ends, which lost 4 bases and 4 bases, there was a span of 9 bases. The CDR3 totals 12 residues. Germline CDR1 SGHDT, CDR2 YYEEEE. This chain's CDR3 is CASSGEDYEQYF. CDR3 coding DNA: TGTGCCAGCAGCGGAGAGGATTACGAGCAGTACTTC.

This clone was detected a few times. The chain uses TRBV7-6 and TRBJ1-3, with TRBD1 as a possible D gene (5 bases). V was shortened by 4 bases and J by 2 bases, with 15 bases between the two germline ends. The CDR3 has 16 amino acids. Germline CDR1 reads SGHVS; CDR2 reads FNYEAQ. The CDR3 region is CASSSHGWGPGNTIYF. In nucleotides, the CDR3 is TGTGCCAGCAGCTCCCACGGTTGGGGACCTGGAAACACCATATATTTT. Full variable domain (outside the CDR3, taken from reference TRBV7-6 and TRBJ1-3): GAGVSQSPRYKVTKRGQDVALRCDPISGHVSLYWYRQALGQGPEFLTYFNYEAQQDKSGLPNDRFSAERPEGSISTLTIQRTEQRDSAMYRCASSSHGWGPGNTIYFGEGSWLTVV.

J is TRBJ2-5 and V is TRBV13; perhaps TRBD2 as D (5 bases). Between the trimmed V and J ends, which lost 10 bases and 5 bases, there was a span of 8 bases. Germline values: CDR1 PRHDT, CDR2 FYEKMQ (reference sequence). The CDR3 runs 10 residues. CDR3 sequence reads: CATGMETQYF. CDR3 in DNA: TGTGCCACCGGGATGGAGACCCAGTACTTC.

The chain joins TRBV18 to TRBJ1-5; no clear D. Trimming cost V 2 bases and J 3 bases, with 5 bases left between them. This CDR3 has 13 amino acids. CDR1 is KGHSH, CDR2 LQKENI, per germline. The CDR3 loop reads CASSPGDNQPQHF. In nucleotides, the CDR3 is TGTGCCAGCTCACCAGGGGACAATCAGCCCCAGCATTTT.

This clone was counted between two and nine times. The CDR3 reads CAISDRGNYEQYF. CDR3 sequence (DNA): TGTGCCATCAGTGACAGGGGGAACTACGAGCAGTACTTC. The rearrangement links TRBV10-3 to TRBJ2-7; TRBD1 matches 7 bases. The ends lost 3 bases at V and 3 bases at J; junction bases unmatched: 2. The CDR3 loop spans 13 amino acids. Germline V gene sequence: CDR1 ENHRY, CDR2 SYGVKD.

The rearrangement uses TRBV11-2 and TRBJ2-7; unclear D gene. Germline values: CDR1 SGHAT, CDR2 FQNNGV. V was pared by 0 bases and J by 2 bases, with 5 bases between. The CDR3 runs to 13 residues. CDR3 in DNA: TGTGCCAGCAGCTTAGACCGACCCTACGAGCAGTACTTC. Translating gives CASSLDRPYEQYF.

The chain carries TRBV13 and TRBJ1-1, with D unresolved. CDR1 and CDR2 from the germline V gene are PRHDT and FYEKMQ (reference sequence). The CDR3 consists of 13 residues. V lost 1 base to trimming and J lost 5 bases, with 8 bases between them. The CDR3 sequence is CASSLVGGTEAFF. The CDR3 coding sequence is TGTGCCAGCAGCTTAGTCGGAGGAACTGAAGCTTTCTTT.

The V gene is TRBV27, the J gene TRBJ2-7, with 8 bases matching TRBD1. Germline V lookup: CDR1 MNHEY, CDR2 SMNVEV (reference sequence). This CDR3 has 15 residues. Trimming removed 5 bases from V and 4 bases from J; junction bases left unmatched: 10. The CDR3 spells CASSDGTGLNYEQYF. The CDR3 DNA is TGTGCCAGCAGTGACGGGACAGGCCTAAATTACGAGCAGTACTTC.

The chain couples TRBV7-9 to TRBJ2-1; D might be TRBD1 (5 bases). Germline V CDR1 and CDR2: SEHNR, FQNEAQ (reference sequence). CDR3 length: 14 residues. With 3 bases removed from V and 7 bases from J, the gap between germline ends came to 13 bases. The CDR3 spells CASSFDSHRNEQFF. DNA for the CDR3: TGTGCCAGCAGCTTCGACAGCCACCGGAATGAGCAGTTCTTC.

In DNA form, the CDR3 reads TGTGCCAGCAGCGGGAACGGGGCAGAGGGACTCGTGTCCTACGAGCAGTACTTC. Protein: CASSGNGAEGLVSYEQYF. The chain couples TRBV11-2 to TRBJ2-7; D perhaps matches TRBD2 (6 bases). V lost 5 bases and J lost 1, with 24 bases in between. Germline loops: CDR1 SGHAT, CDR2 FQNNGV. The CDR3 is 18 residues long.

The rearrangement joins TRBV4-3 to TRBJ2-2; D not resolved. V gave up 0 bases and J gave up 4 bases, with 15 bases separating them. This CDR3 has 17 amino acids. Per germline, CDR1 LGHNA and CDR2 YSLEER. The CDR3 region is CASSQDLQAWGTGELFF. CDR3 DNA sequence: TGCGCCAGCAGCCAAGATCTTCAGGCCTGGGGCACCGGGGAGCTGTTTTTT.

The chain joins TRBV5-1 to TRBJ2-3; D may be TRBD2 (6 bases). The CDR3 is 15 residues long. CDR1 and CDR2 from the germline V gene are SGHRS and YFSETQ. V shed 2 bases and J shed 0 bases, with 10 bases lying between them. The CDR3 coding sequence is TGCGCCAGCAGCTTAAAGGGGACTAGCACAGATACGCAGTATTTT. It yields the protein CASSLKGTSTDTQYF.

The chain couples TRBV2 to TRBJ1-1, with D possibly being TRBD1 (5 bases). Trimming pared 5 bases from V and 1 base from J, leaving 8 bases between. The CDR3 length is 13 residues. Germline CDR1 SNHLY, CDR2 FYNNEI. The CDR3 DNA reads as TGTGCCAGCAGTCATACAGGGAACACTGAAGCTTTCTTT. Translated: CASSHTGNTEAFF.

The chain uses TRBV29-1 and TRBJ2-7; 9 nucleotides align to TRBD1. CDR1 is SQVTM and CDR2 is ANQGSEA in the germline V gene. The V gene end was trimmed by 5 bases and the J gene end by 1 base; junction bases not matched to a gene: 6. The CDR3 has 14 residues. The CDR3 coding sequence is TGCAGCGTTTCCGGGACAGGGATGTCCTACGAGCAGTACTTC. Its protein product is CSVSGTGMSYEQYF.

CDR3 in amino acids: CSVETDTPNYGYTF. CDR3 DNA sequence: TGCAGCGTTGAGACGGACACCCCTAACTATGGCTACACCTTC. V gene TRBV29-1 combines with J gene TRBJ1-2; D might be TRBD1 (5 bases). The CDR3 is 14 amino acids. Germline V gene data show CDR1 as SQVTM and CDR2 as ANQGSEA. Trimming removed 3 bases from V and 0 bases from J, with 11 bases in between.

This clone was recorded a few times. The chain links TRBV6-5 to TRBJ2-1; 8 positions agree with TRBD2. Unmatched junction bases numbered 3, after V lost 4 bases and J lost 1 base. The CDR3 has 15 amino acids. The germline V gene encodes CDR1 MNHEY and CDR2 SVGAGI. CDR3 amino acids: CASSSAGASYNEQFF. CDR3 in DNA: TGTGCCAGCAGTTCAGCGGGGGCGTCCTACAATGAGCAGTTCTTC.

As regards this clone: One end of the junction is discordant with germline, which a read error may explain. This chain links TRBV30 with TRBJ1-3; D may be TRBD1 (6 bases). This CDR3 region has 14 residues. Per germline, CDR1 GTSNPN and CDR2 SVGIG (reference sequence). CDR3 sequence reads: CAWSVGAWAGDANF. Written as DNA, the CDR3 is TGTGCCTGGAGTGTAGGGGCCTGGGCAGGGGACGCGAATTTT.

This chain uses TRBV28 with TRBJ2-7; D remains unclear. Germline V gene data show CDR1 as MDHEN and CDR2 as SYDVKM. The CDR3 runs to 13 residues. The ends were cut back, 6 bases at V and 4 bases at J, with 13 bases in the middle. The CDR3 DNA sequence: TGTGCCAGCAGGGACCCAAGGCCGTACGAGCAGTACTTC. Protein product: CASRDPRPYEQYF. Supplemented by reference TRBV28 and TRBJ2-7, the full variable domain reads DVKVTQSSRYLVKRTGEKVFLECVQDMDHENMFWYRQDPGLGLRLIYFSYDVKMKEKGDIPEGYSVSREKKERFSLILESASTNQTSMYLCASRDPRPYEQYFGPGTRLTVT.

The genes are TRBV9 and TRBJ2-7; 7 bases fit TRBD1. The CDR3 has 16 amino acids. The junction had 12 bases not matched to a gene; V was cut back by 3 bases and J by 3 bases. CDR1 is SGDLS, CDR2 YYNGEE, per germline. For the CDR3, the DNA is TGTGCCAGCAGCGCCTACCCCGTGACAGGGAACTACGAGCAGTACTTC. It yields the protein CASSAYPVTGNYEQYF.

This chain connects TRBV7-2 to TRBJ2-5; 7 nucleotides match TRBD1. The CDR3 runs 17 residues. Germline V gene data show CDR1 as SGHTA and CDR2 as FQGNSA. V lost 1 base, J lost 2 bases, and 10 bases stayed unmatched. The CDR3 nucleotides read TGTGCCAGCAGCTTAGGTCAGACAGGGACCCCACAAGAGACCCAGTACTTC. Encoded protein: CASSLGQTGTPQETQYF.

The chain has TRBV27 and TRBJ2-1; D ambiguous. Per germline, CDR1 MNHEY and CDR2 SMNVEV (reference sequence). The CDR3 is 11 amino acids. With 4 bases removed from V and 14 bases from J, the gap between germline ends came to 12 bases. The CDR3 protein is CASSSTAREFF. CDR3 coding DNA: TGTGCCAGCAGTTCGACTGCTCGGGAGTTCTTC.